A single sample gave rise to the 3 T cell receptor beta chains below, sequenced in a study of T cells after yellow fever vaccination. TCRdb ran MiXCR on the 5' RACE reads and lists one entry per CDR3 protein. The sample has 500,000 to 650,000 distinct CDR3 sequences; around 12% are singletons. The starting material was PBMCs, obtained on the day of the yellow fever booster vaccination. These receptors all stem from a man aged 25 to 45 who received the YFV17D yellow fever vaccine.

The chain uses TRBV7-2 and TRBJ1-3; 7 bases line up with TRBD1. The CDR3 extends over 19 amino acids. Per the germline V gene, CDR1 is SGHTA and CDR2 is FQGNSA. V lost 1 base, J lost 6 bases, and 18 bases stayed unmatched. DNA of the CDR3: TGTGCCAGCAGCTTAGGGCGTTGGGCCCTGAGACAGGGCGCAAACACCATATATTTT. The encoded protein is CASSLGRWALRQGANTIYF.

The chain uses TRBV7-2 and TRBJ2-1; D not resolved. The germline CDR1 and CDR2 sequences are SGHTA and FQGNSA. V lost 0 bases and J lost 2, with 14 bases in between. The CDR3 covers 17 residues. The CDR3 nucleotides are TGTGCCAGCAGCTTAGCGCCGGGCGGTCCTACCTACAATGAGCAGTTCTTC. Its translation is CASSLAPGGPTYNEQFF.

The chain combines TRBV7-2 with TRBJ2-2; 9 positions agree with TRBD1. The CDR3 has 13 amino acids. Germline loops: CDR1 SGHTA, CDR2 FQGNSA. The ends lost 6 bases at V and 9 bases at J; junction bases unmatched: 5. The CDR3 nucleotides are TGTGCCAGCAGACGTACAGGGGGCAGGGAGCTGTTTTTT. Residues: CASRRTGGRELFF. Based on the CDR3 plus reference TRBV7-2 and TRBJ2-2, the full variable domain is GAGVSQSPSNKVTEKGKDVELRCDPISGHTALYWYRQSLGQGLEFLIYFQGNSAPDKSGLPSDRFSAERTGGSVSTLTIQRTQQEDSAVYLCASRRTGGRELFFGEGSRLTVL.